The next 8 T cell receptor beta chains were all read from a single sample in a study of T-cell memory formation after mild COVID-19. TCRdb used MiXCR to reprocess the 5' RACE reads, holding one entry per CDR3 protein. The table records about 110,000 distinct CDR3 sequences, around 12% of them present only once. The sample comprised PBMCs or a T cell subset sorted from them (not recorded which). The receptors were gathered from an adult woman who had mild COVID-19 (a few samples of this study predate the infection). Cell type and time point are not known.

There are many counts of this clonotype. J is TRBJ2-7 and V is TRBV19; unclear D gene. Germline V gives CDR1 LNHDA, CDR2 SQIVND (reference sequence). The CDR3 loop spans 14 amino acids. The V end was cut by 10 bases, the J end by 3 bases, with 19 bases between. The CDR3 coding sequence is TGTGCCACGGGTTGGGGTCACGGGCGCTACGAGCAGTACTTC. Protein sequence: CATGWGHGRYEQYF. Full variable domain (outside the CDR3, taken from reference TRBV19 and TRBJ2-7): DGGITQSPKYLFRKEGQNVTLSCEQNLNHDAMYWYRQDPGQGLRLIYYSQIVNDFQKGDIAEGYSVSREKKESFPLTVTSAQKNPTAFYLCATGWGHGRYEQYFGPGTRLTVT.

This clonotype occurred a few times. The V and J genes are TRBV20-1 and TRBJ2-7; no clear D. With 5 bases removed from V and 6 bases from J, the gap between germline ends came to 17 bases. The CDR3 covers 13 residues. Germline CDR1 DFQATT, CDR2 SNEGSKA (reference sequence). CDR3 coding DNA: TGCAGTGCTCCGGCCTCGTCTTTCACCGAGCAGTACTTC. This gives the protein CSAPASSFTEQYF.

The J gene is TRBJ1-5, the V gene TRBV4-2; the match to TRBD1 covers 9 bases. Germline lookup yields CDR1 LGHNA and CDR2 YNFKEQ. There are 15 residues in the CDR3. V shed 5 bases, J shed 2 bases, and the junction held 4 bases outside the gene matches. CDR3 nucleotides: TGTGCCAGCAGCTCCTGGACAGGGGGCAATCAGCCCCAGCATTTT. It is translated as CASSSWTGGNQPQHF.

This clonotype was seen a few times. V is TRBV5-1 and J is TRBJ2-5; the match to TRBD2 covers 11 bases. V lost 3 bases and J lost 0; bases outside the gene matches: 10. Germline-derived CDR1 and CDR2 are SGHRS and YFSETQ. The CDR3 has 18 amino acids. The CDR3 sequence: CASSSAPLAGDNQETQYF. The CDR3 coding sequence is TGCGCCAGCAGCTCGGCCCCACTAGCGGGGGATAACCAAGAGACCCAGTACTTC.

The chain couples TRBV12-3 or TRBV12-4 to TRBJ2-3; no reliable D call. With 2 bases removed from V and 0 bases from J, the gap between germline ends came to 15 bases. The CDR3 is 17 amino acids. CDR3 bases: TGTGCCAGCAGTTTACCGGTAAACCTGGGGAGCACAGATACGCAGTATTTT. Amino acid sequence: CASSLPVNLGSTDTQYF.

This clonotype has at least ten counts. The chain links TRBV24-1 to TRBJ2-1; D not certain. The germline V and J ends were trimmed by 1 base and 0 bases, with 6 bases remaining between them. The CDR3 extends over 15 amino acids. Germline loops: CDR1 KGHDR, CDR2 SFDVKD. Written as DNA, the CDR3 is TGTGCCACCAGTGATTTAAAGAGCTCCTACAATGAGCAGTTCTTC. Translation gives CATSDLKSSYNEQFF.

This clonotype was detected a few times. This chain joins TRBV27 and TRBJ2-1; 12 bases align to TRBD2. The V gene end was trimmed by 4 bases and the J gene end by 4 bases; junction bases not matched to a gene: 2. Germline V gene data show CDR1 as MNHEY and CDR2 as SMNVEV (reference sequence). There are 15 residues in the CDR3. The CDR3 nucleotides are TGTGCCAGCAGTTCCGGGACTAGCGGGTACAATGAGCAGTTCTTC. Its translation: CASSSGTSGYNEQFF.

The chain has TRBV7-8 and TRBJ2-7; 10 positions match TRBD2. Germline values: CDR1 SGHVS, CDR2 FQNEAQ. J lost 2 bases, V lost 4 bases, and 2 bases had no gene match. The CDR3 is made up of 14 amino acids. The DNA for the CDR3 is TGTGCCAGCAGCTCCGGACTAGCGGCCTACGAGCAGTACTTC. This encodes CASSSGLAAYEQYF.